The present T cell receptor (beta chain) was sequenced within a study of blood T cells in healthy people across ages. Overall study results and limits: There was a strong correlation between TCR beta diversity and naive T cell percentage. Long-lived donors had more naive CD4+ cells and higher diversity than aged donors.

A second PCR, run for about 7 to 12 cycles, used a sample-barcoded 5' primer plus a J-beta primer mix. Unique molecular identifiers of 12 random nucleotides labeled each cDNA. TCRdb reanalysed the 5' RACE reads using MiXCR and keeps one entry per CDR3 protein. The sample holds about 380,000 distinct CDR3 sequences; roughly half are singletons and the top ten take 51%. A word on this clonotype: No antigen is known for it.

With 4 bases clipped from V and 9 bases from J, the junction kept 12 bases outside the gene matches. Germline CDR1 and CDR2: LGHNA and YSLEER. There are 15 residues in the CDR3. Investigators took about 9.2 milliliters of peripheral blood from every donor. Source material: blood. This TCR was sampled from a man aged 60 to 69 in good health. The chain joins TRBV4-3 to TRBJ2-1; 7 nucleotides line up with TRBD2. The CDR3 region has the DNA TGCGCCAGCAGCCTGGGACTACTCCCTGGGGCTGAGCAGTTCTTC. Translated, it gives CASSLGLLPGAEQFF.